This T cell receptor (beta chain) was recorded in a study of CD8+CD57+ T cells in acquired aplastic anemia. Selection for sequencing was limited to patients who had shown CD8+CD57+ cell expansion by flow cytometry. The study sampled blood from patients who had received no therapy. This CDR3 region has 13 residues. The V gene's germline CDR1 is ENHRY and CDR2 SYGVKD. The ends were cut back, 10 bases at V and 7 bases at J, with 20 bases in the middle. Investigators profiled TCR beta VDJ and CDR3 from genomic DNA template. TCRdb reanalysed the reads using MiXCR and keeps one entry per CDR3 protein. Of around 500,000 distinct CDR3 sequences detected, less than 35% appear once; the ten largest clones hold 0.82%.

This sequence joins TRBV10-3 and TRBJ2-7; possible D gene TRBD1, 5 bases. This sequence originates from a human donor with aplastic anemia. Sequencing was done on a sample of sorted CD4+, CD8+, or CD8+CD57+ T cells (not recorded which) from PBMCs. CDR3 DNA: TGTGCCAGCAGCCAGGGCAACTACAATGAGCAGTACTTC. Translation gives CASSQGNYNEQYF.